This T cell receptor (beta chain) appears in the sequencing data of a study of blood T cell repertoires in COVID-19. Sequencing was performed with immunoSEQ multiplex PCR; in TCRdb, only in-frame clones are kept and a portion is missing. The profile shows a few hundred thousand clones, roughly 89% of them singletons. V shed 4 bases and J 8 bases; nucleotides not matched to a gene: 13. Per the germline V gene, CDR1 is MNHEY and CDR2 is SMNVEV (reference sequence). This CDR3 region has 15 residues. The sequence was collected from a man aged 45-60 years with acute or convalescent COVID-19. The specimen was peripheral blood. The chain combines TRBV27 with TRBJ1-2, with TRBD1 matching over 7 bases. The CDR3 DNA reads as TGTGCCAGCAGTTCTTCAGGGGGAACCCCGCTAGGCTACACCTTC. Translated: CASSSSGGTPLGYTF.